The source of this TCR beta chain is a study of radiation and T cells in renal cell carcinoma. In the case of this clone: Its specificity is not known.

As to treatment: treatment-naive control, cytoreductive nephrectomy. Control tumors came from treatment-naive patients without prior radiation. Control tumor donors were several females and fewer than twelve males, median age about 50 years. The CDR3 length is 14 residues. TCRdb's copy holds only in-frame clones and misses some; the assay was immunoSEQ multiplex PCR. The sample includes 5,500 to 6,000 clones, about two thirds of them seen just once. Study-wide results and limits: Compared with controls, irradiated tumors had more, larger dominant CDR3 motifs.

This clonotype was sampled from a human donor with renal cell carcinoma. The chain combines TRBV12-2 with TRBJ1-2. TRBV12-2 is flagged as a pseudogene. The source was tumor tissue, collected from a patient whose treatment was nephrectomy without radiotherapy. The CDR3 spells CASRFRMFDYGYTF. The CDR3, as DNA: TGTGCAAGTCGCTTTAGAATGTTTGACTATGGCTACACCTTC.